Below, 26 T cell receptor beta chains from the same sample are listed, as sequenced in a study of control samples from healthy donors and cancer patients. The data were produced by immunoSEQ multiplex PCR, yet TCRdb's version contains in-frame clones alone and is incomplete. The sample includes 40,000 to 50,000 clones, about 94% seen only once; the top ten take more than 20%. Sequencing input: blood. These TCRs come from a man aged 55 to 69 in good health.

The gene calls are TRBV27 and TRBJ1-4; perhaps TRBD1 as D (6 bases). CDR1 is MNHEY and CDR2 is SMNVEV in the germline V gene (reference sequence). V was pared by 3 bases and J by 7 bases, with 6 bases between. The CDR3 covers 12 residues. The chain's CDR3 is CASSFRGEKLFF. For the CDR3, the DNA is TGTGCCAGCAGTTTCAGGGGTGAAAAACTGTTTTTT.

CDR3 DNA: TGCGCCAGCAGCGCAGGGACAGGGGCTTCTAATGAAAAACTGTTTTTT. Translating it yields CASSAGTGASNEKLFF. V usage is TRBV5-1 and J usage is TRBJ1-4; 10 bases agree with TRBD1. The CDR3 is 16 residues long. From germline, CDR1 is SGHRS and CDR2 YFSETQ. J was trimmed by 3 bases and V by 4 bases; bases with no gene match: 6.

V usage is TRBV5-4 and J usage is TRBJ2-7; 10 bases map to TRBD2. CDR3 length: 15 amino acids. J lost 5 bases, V lost 4 bases, and 9 bases had no gene match. Germline loops: CDR1 SGHNT, CDR2 YYREEE (reference sequence). The CDR3 spells CASSILLAGADEQYF. The DNA of the CDR3 is TGTGCCAGCAGCATTCTTCTAGCGGGGGCAGACGAGCAGTACTTC. The full variable domain, completed using reference TRBV5-4 and TRBJ2-7, is ETGVTQSPTHLIKTRGQQVTLRCSSQSGHNTVSWYQQALGQGPQFIFQYYREEENGRGNFPPRFSGLQFPNYSSELNVNALELDDSALYLCASSILLAGADEQYFGPGTRLTVT.

The gene calls are TRBV5-1 and TRBJ2-3; TRBD1 agrees at 10 bases. V gave up 4 bases and J gave up 6 bases; unmatched junction bases: 8. CDR3 length equals 15 residues. Germline values: CDR1 SGHRS, CDR2 YFSETQ. Here the CDR3 DNA reads TGCGCCAGCAGCGCCACGGGACAGGGGAGCGATACGCAGTATTTT. Residues: CASSATGQGSDTQYF.

This chain joins TRBV4-1 and TRBJ1-5; the D gene is possibly TRBD1 (6 bases). The CDR3 is 16 amino acids. The germline V gene has CDR1 MGHRA and CDR2 YSYEKL. The V end was cut by 0 bases, the J end by 7 bases, with 16 bases between. CDR3 residues: CASSQDRTGSYQPQHF. The DNA of the CDR3 is TGCGCCAGCAGCCAAGATCGAACAGGGAGTTACCAGCCCCAGCATTTT.

The chain links TRBV9 to TRBJ1-4; 7 nucleotides align to TRBD1. V lost 3 bases and J lost 4; bases outside the gene matches: 3. The CDR3 has 14 amino acids. From germline, CDR1 is SGDLS and CDR2 YYNGEE. The DNA for the CDR3 is TGTGCCAGCAGCGGGACAGGTATTAATGAAAAACTGTTTTTT. Protein product: CASSGTGINEKLFF.

The rearrangement uses TRBV20-1 and TRBJ1-1; 7 positions agree with TRBD1. CDR3 length equals 11 residues. The V gene end was trimmed by 3 bases and the J gene end by 11 bases; junction bases not matched to a gene: 6. Germline CDR1 is DFQATT and CDR2 is SNEGSKA (reference sequence). In nucleotides, the CDR3 is TGCAGTGCTAGCGCGTCCAGGGGGGCTTTCTTT. Its translation: CSASASRGAFF.

The chain joins TRBV10-3 to TRBJ2-3; 8 bases map to TRBD2. Germline values: CDR1 ENHRY, CDR2 SYGVKD. This CDR3 region has 14 residues. J lost 3 bases, V lost 4 bases, and 3 bases had no gene match. The CDR3 here is CAISVAGMTDTQYF. CDR3 DNA: TGTGCCATCAGTGTAGCGGGAATGACAGATACGCAGTATTTT.

This chain uses TRBV29-1 with TRBJ2-7; 7 bases fit TRBD1. Germline CDR1 reads SQVTM; CDR2 reads ANQGSEA. V was pared by 6 bases and J by 1 base, with 21 bases of the junction left unmatched. CDR3 length equals 18 residues. Written as DNA, the CDR3 is TGCAGCGTCGGCCAAAGGACAGGTTTGGGGGTTTTTTCCTACGAGCAGTACTTC. Protein product: CSVGQRTGLGVFSYEQYF.

The chain links TRBV28 to TRBJ2-4; D is undetermined. The CDR3 contains 16 residues. Germline CDR1 reads MDHEN; CDR2 reads SYDVKM. Trimming cost V 4 bases and J 0 bases, with 13 bases left between them. The DNA of the CDR3 is TGTGCCAGCAGTTCCGTTGCAAGATTAGCCAAAAACATTCAGTACTTC. Its translation: CASSSVARLAKNIQYF.

The J gene is TRBJ2-7, the V gene TRBV9; 8 bases are shared with TRBD1. CDR3 length: 15 residues. V trimming: 3 bases; J trimming: 4 bases; junction bases outside the gene matches: 9. Germline assignment: CDR1 SGDLS and CDR2 YYNGEE. The CDR3 DNA follows: TGTGCCAGCAGCGCTGAAGGAGACAGGGGATACGAGCAGTACTTC. It encodes CASSAEGDRGYEQYF.

The chain is built from TRBV30 and TRBJ1-1, with 8 bases aligning to TRBD1. The CDR3 totals 15 residues. With V trimmed by 2 bases and J by 0 bases, 5 bases remained unmatched. Germline CDR1 and CDR2: GTSNPN and SVGIG (reference sequence). The CDR3 nucleotides read TGTGCCTGGAGTACGCGGACAGGGATGAACACTGAAGCTTTCTTT. It encodes CAWSTRTGMNTEAFF.

The rearrangement links TRBV29-1 to TRBJ1-1; D is unclear. The CDR3 length is 14 residues. From germline, CDR1 is SQVTM and CDR2 ANQGSEA. Trimming took 1 base from V and 0 from J, leaving 9 bases between them. CDR3: CSVEAFGLNTEAFF. The CDR3 nucleotides read TGCAGCGTTGAAGCCTTTGGCCTGAACACTGAAGCTTTCTTT.

The V call is TRBV28, the J call TRBJ1-5; TRBD1 might be the D (6 bases). V was cut by 3 bases and J by 5 bases, with 20 bases left in between. Per the germline V gene, CDR1 is MDHEN and CDR2 is SYDVKM. The CDR3 runs to 17 residues. The DNA for the CDR3 is TGTGCCAGCAGTTTTAAAGGGACATCAGACTGGGATCAGCCCCAGCATTTT. Encoded protein: CASSFKGTSDWDQPQHF.

In this sample, this clone turned up a few times. The chain carries TRBV24-1 and TRBJ1-5, with 7 bases fitting TRBD1. Trimming cost V 4 bases and J 7 bases; bases outside gene matches: 6. This CDR3 region has 14 residues. Germline V CDR1 and CDR2: KGHDR, SFDVKD. The CDR3 DNA follows: TGTGCCACCAGTGACCACGGACAGGCCCAGCCCCAGCATTTT. Residues: CATSDHGQAQPQHF.

The chain recombines TRBV11-3 with TRBJ2-3, with D maybe TRBD2 (6 bases). The CDR3 sequence is 15 residues long. With 1 base removed from V and 2 bases from J, the gap between germline ends came to 10 bases. Germline V gene data show CDR1 as SGHNT and CDR2 as YENEEA. CDR3 region: CASSLGAGLTDTQYF. As DNA, the CDR3 is TGTGCCAGCAGCTTAGGGGCGGGGCTCACAGATACGCAGTATTTT.

The gene calls are TRBV27 and TRBJ1-1, with unresolved D. The CDR3 extends over 14 amino acids. CDR1 and CDR2 (germline): MNHEY, SMNVEV (reference sequence). V was clipped by 8 bases and J by 4 bases, with 17 bases between them. The CDR3 bases are TGTGCCAGCCTTCAATTTGGGGTCAGCACTGAAGCTTTCTTT. Amino acids: CASLQFGVSTEAFF.

This clone has a single count. The chain is built from TRBV2 and TRBJ2-1; 10 positions agree with TRBD2. The germline CDR1 and CDR2 sequences are SNHLY and FYNNEI. V shed 2 bases, J shed 0 bases, and the junction held 1 base outside the gene matches. This CDR3 region has 16 residues. CDR3 DNA sequence: TGTGCCAGCAGTGAAAGCGGGGGGGACTCCTACAATGAGCAGTTCTTC. It codes for CASSESGGDSYNEQFF. The full variable domain, completed using reference TRBV2 and TRBJ2-1, is EPEVTQTPSHQVTQMGQEVILRCVPISNHLYFYWYRQILGQKVEFLVSFYNNEISEKSEIFDDQFSVERPDGSNFTLKIRSTKLEDSAMYFCASSESGGDSYNEQFFGPGTRLTVL.

This clone was counted once. The genes are TRBV30 and TRBJ2-7; 9 bases are a match to TRBD1. The germline gives CDR1 GTSNPN, CDR2 SVGIG (reference sequence). CDR3 length: 15 amino acids. J lost 2 bases, V lost 0 bases, and 5 bases had no gene match. This CDR3 is CAWSVRGTGTYEQYF. In DNA, the CDR3 is TGTGCCTGGAGTGTACGGGGGACAGGGACCTACGAGCAGTACTTC.

The CDR3 region is CASSPEPWDIQYF. Written as DNA, the CDR3 is TGTGCCAGCAGCCCAGAACCTTGGGACATTCAGTACTTC. The chain joins TRBV11-3 to TRBJ2-4; no firm D call. V was trimmed by 5 bases and J by 8 bases, leaving 13 bases between them. The germline gives CDR1 SGHNT, CDR2 YENEEA. CDR3 size: 13 residues.

V and J are TRBV5-4 and TRBJ2-1; 13 bases align to TRBD2. Trimming removed 5 bases from V and 8 bases from J; junction bases left unmatched: 10. The CDR3 has 16 residues. The germline V gene encodes CDR1 SGHNT and CDR2 YYREEE (reference sequence). The CDR3 DNA follows: TGTGCCAGCAGTTCGGGGACTAGCGGGACCGGGGATGAGCAGTTCTTC. It is translated as CASSSGTSGTGDEQFF.

The chain uses TRBV7-2 and TRBJ2-2, with a weak D call TRBD1 (6 bases). This CDR3 has 15 residues. V was cut by 1 base and J by 3 bases, with 9 bases left in between. The V gene's germline CDR1 is SGHTA and CDR2 FQGNSA. The CDR3 protein is CASSLGPGDTGELFF. Written as DNA, the CDR3 is TGTGCCAGCAGCTTAGGCCCAGGGGACACCGGGGAGCTGTTTTTT. Supplemented by reference TRBV7-2 and TRBJ2-2, the full variable domain reads GAGVSQSPSNKVTEKGKDVELRCDPISGHTALYWYRQSLGQGLEFLIYFQGNSAPDKSGLPSDRFSAERTGGSVSTLTIQRTQQEDSAVYLCASSLGPGDTGELFFGEGSRLTVL.

The V and J genes are TRBV10-2 and TRBJ2-1, with a possible D match to TRBD2 (5 bases). CDR1 is WSHSY, CDR2 SAAADI, per germline. Trimming took 7 bases from V and 0 from J, leaving 10 bases between them. The CDR3 spans 14 residues. Here the CDR3 reads CASTVGSSYNEQFF. The DNA of the CDR3 is TGCGCCAGCACTGTAGGGAGCTCCTACAATGAGCAGTTCTTC.

The genes are TRBV27 and TRBJ2-3; a possible D gene is TRBD2 (6 bases). This CDR3 has 14 amino acids. The ends were cut back, 4 bases at V and 1 base at J, with 9 bases in the middle. In germline, CDR1 is MNHEY, CDR2 SMNVEV (reference sequence). CDR3 sequence (DNA): TGTGCCAGCAGTTGGAGGGAAGGCACAGATACGCAGTATTTT. It translates to CASSWREGTDTQYF.

V usage is TRBV25-1 and J usage is TRBJ2-1; D unresolved. V was cut by 1 base and J by 5 bases, with 15 bases left in between. Per germline, CDR1 MGHDK and CDR2 SYGVNS. The CDR3 has 16 amino acids. Written as DNA, the CDR3 is TGTGCCAGCAGTGAATTTGACAACCCATCTCACAATGAGCAGTTCTTC. This translates into CASSEFDNPSHNEQFF. The variable domain in full, with the rest retrieved from reference TRBV25-1 and TRBJ2-1, is EADIYQTPRYLVIGTGKKITLECSQTMGHDKMYWYQQDPGMELHLIHYSYGVNSTEKGDLSSESTVSRIRTEHFPLTLESARPSHTSQYLCASSEFDNPSHNEQFFGPGTRLTVL.

This clone appeared once. The chain carries TRBV18 and TRBJ1-2; no firm D call. Trimming shortened V by 0 bases and J by 2 bases, and 10 bases separated the two germline ends. CDR3 length: 15 residues. Germline V gene data show CDR1 as KGHSH and CDR2 as LQKENI. Here the CDR3 reads CASSPPNLQNYGYTF. The DNA for the CDR3 is TGTGCCAGCTCACCACCTAATTTACAGAACTATGGCTACACCTTC.